This is a list of T cell receptor beta chains from one sample in a study of cytomegalovirus exposure and HLA in healthy donors. TCRdb's copy holds only in-frame clones and misses some; the assay was immunoSEQ multiplex PCR. Of about 69,000 clones listed, 65% to 70% are singletons. The sequenced material came from PBMCs. The receptors were gathered from a male donor in good health and CMV-seropositive. Both conserved end residues are part of each CDR3. The D gene is left open where the match is weak. Size is omitted from some rows. Given values are once, few, many or a class for expanded clones.

D	size	V	J	DNA	CDR3
TRBD1	-	TRBV4-3	TRBJ2-7	TGCGCCAGCAGCCAAGAGGACAGGGCTGGCCACGAGCAGTACTTC	CASSQEDRAGHEQYF
-	few	TRBV5-1	TRBJ2-2	TGCGCCAGCAGCCAGACAGTTCTCACCGGGGAGCTGTTTTTT	CASSQTVLTGELFF
TRBD1	-	TRBV18	TRBJ1-3	TGTGCCAGCTCACGTACCGGACAGGAGCGAAACACCATATATTTT	CASSRTGQERNTIYF
-	-	TRBV6-5	TRBJ1-4	TGTGCCAGCAGTGAAGGAGGCGCGGGTGAAAAACTGTTTTTT	CASSEGGAGEKLFF
-	once	TRBV6-5	TRBJ2-5	TGTGCCAGCAGGCCCCAGGGATGGGAGACCCAGTACTTC	CASRPQGWETQYF
TRBD2	-	TRBV5-4	TRBJ2-3	TGTGCCAGCCAAAGGAGGCGGGAGGGGACAGATACGCAGTATTTT	CASQRRREGTDTQYF
-	-	TRBV7-9	TRBJ1-2	TGTGCCAGCAGCCCGAACCCGACGGTGGACTACTATGGCTACACCTTC	CASSPNPTVDYYGYTF
TRBD1	few	TRBV15	TRBJ2-6	TGTGCCACCAGCAGACCTACAGGGGGCGCTGGGGCCAACGTCCTGACTTTC	CATSRPTGGAGANVLTF
TRBD1	-	TRBV29-1	TRBJ2-7	TGCAGCGCAGCGTTATACTCAAAACAGGGGATTGTTTTC	CSAALYSKQGIVF
-	-	TRBV19	TRBJ1-5	TGTGCCAGTAGTAAAACAAGTCAGGGGCGGCAGCCCCAGCATTTT	CASSKTSQGRQPQHF
TRBD1	-	TRBV5-6	TRBJ2-2	TGTGCCAGCAGCCCCGGGACAGGGGCCGGGGAGCTGTTTTTT	CASSPGTGAGELFF
TRBD1	few	TRBV9	TRBJ1-3	TGTGCCAGCAGCCCCACCCTCCGGACAGGGGGCGAAAACACCATATATTTT	CASSPTLRTGGENTIYF
TRBD1	once	TRBV5-1	TRBJ1-2	TGCGCCAGCAGCTTCAGACAGGGGGCCTCTTTTGATGGCTACACCTTC	CASSFRQGASFDGYTF
TRBD1	-	TRBV9	TRBJ1-3	TGTGCCAGCAGCAATACTCCAGGGGGCTTAAGAGGAAACACCATATATTTT	CASSNTPGGLRGNTIYF
-	-	TRBV4-1	TRBJ1-2	TGCGCCAGCAGCCAAGGAGGAGGCTACACCTTC	CASSQGGGYTF
-	-	TRBV9	TRBJ2-1	TGTGCCAGCAAACCAGGGGAATCCTACAATGAGCAATTCTTC	CASKPGESYNEQFF
-	-	TRBV6-5	TRBJ1-4	TGTGCCAGCAGTTACAGGGGAACTAATGAAAAACTGTTTTTT	CASSYRGTNEKLFF
TRBD1	-	TRBV2	TRBJ2-2	TGTGCCAGCGTGCCGACAGGGCCTAACACCGGGGAGCTGTTTTTT	CASVPTGPNTGELFF
-	few	TRBV5-5	TRBJ1-6	TGTGCCAGCAGCTTCGGCAGGAATAATTCACCCCTCCACTTT	CASSFGRNNSPLHF
-	-	TRBV6-4	TRBJ2-3	TGTGCCAGCAGGAAACAGGGTTCCACAGATACGCAGTATTTT	CASRKQGSTDTQYF
-	-	TRBV9	TRBJ2-3	TGTGCCAGCAGCGGTTTGAAGCCAGGTTCAGATACGCAGTATTTT	CASSGLKPGSDTQYF
TRBD1	few	TRBV4-1	TRBJ1-1	TGCGCCAGCAGCCCTTGGACAGGGGACACTGAAGCTTTCTTT	CASSPWTGDTEAFF
-	-	TRBV5-5	TRBJ1-3	TGTGCCAGCAGCTTGGACAGGGCTGGAAACACCATATATTTT	CASSLDRAGNTIYF
-	-	TRBV11-2	TRBJ1-1	TGTGCCAGCAGCTTGAACGGTTACACTGAAGCTTTCTTT	CASSLNGYTEAFF
TRBD1	few	TRBV6-5	TRBJ2-2	TGTGCCAGCAGGATACAGGGGAGAACCGGGGAGCTGTTTTTT	CASRIQGRTGELFF
-	-	TRBV12-2	TRBJ2-7	TGTGCAAGTCGCTTAGAAGGTCCACATGGGGCGCGTTACGAGCAGTACTTC	CASRLEGPHGARYEQYF
TRBD2	-	TRBV7-2	TRBJ2-1	TGTGCCAGCAGGTTGAGAAGCGGGGGGGCAGGTAATGAGCAGTTCTTC	CASRLRSGGAGNEQFF
-	-	TRBV19	TRBJ1-5	TGTGCCAGTAGTATAGTTTCGGGAGGCAATCAGCCCCAGCATTTT	CASSIVSGGNQPQHF
-	-	TRBV5-1	TRBJ2-1	TGCGCCAGCAGCTTGCCAGGGTTGAATGAGCAGTTCTTC	CASSLPGLNEQFF
TRBD1	-	TRBV10-1	TRBJ2-7	TGCGCCAGCAGCGCCACAGGGGTCGAGCAGTACTTC	CASSATGVEQYF
TRBD2	few	TRBV4-2	TRBJ2-1	TGTGCCAGCAGCCAAGGGATCGGGACTAGGCTTTACAATGAGCAGTTCTTC	CASSQGIGTRLYNEQFF